One T cell receptor beta chain is described in this entry. Its antigen remains unknown. The sample belongs to a study of OX40 agonist ivuxolimab in advanced cancers. Study-level information: Ivuxolimab was delivered to patients intravenously every 2 weeks at doses spanning 0.01 to 10 mg/kg. Males comprised over 80% of the group, whose mean age was approximately 62 years (range roughly 20 to 85).

Notes on the study in general: It was also the case that some nonresponders had low normalized T-cell clonal expansion. Undetermined was the antigen specificity of the expanded peripheral T cells.

Sequencing used immunoSEQ multiplex PCR; TCRdb keeps in-frame clones, though not all of them. The profile shows roughly 70,000 clones, about 91% of them singletons. This receptor was identified in an adult with an advanced solid tumor such as melanoma, head and neck, liver or kidney cancer. This sample comprised CD4+ or CD8+ T cells sorted from blood, obtained in a trial of the OX40 agonist ivuxolimab.

The CDR3 bases are TGTGCCAGCAGTGAAAGGGGACAGGGCTATGGCTACACCTTC. It is translated as CASSERGQGYGYTF. The chain combines TRBV6-1 with TRBJ1-2, with 9 bases that match TRBD1. This CDR3 has 14 residues. Germline trimming cut 2 bases from V and 4 bases from J; bases unmatched to any gene: 2. Germline assignment: CDR1 MNHNS and CDR2 SASEGT.